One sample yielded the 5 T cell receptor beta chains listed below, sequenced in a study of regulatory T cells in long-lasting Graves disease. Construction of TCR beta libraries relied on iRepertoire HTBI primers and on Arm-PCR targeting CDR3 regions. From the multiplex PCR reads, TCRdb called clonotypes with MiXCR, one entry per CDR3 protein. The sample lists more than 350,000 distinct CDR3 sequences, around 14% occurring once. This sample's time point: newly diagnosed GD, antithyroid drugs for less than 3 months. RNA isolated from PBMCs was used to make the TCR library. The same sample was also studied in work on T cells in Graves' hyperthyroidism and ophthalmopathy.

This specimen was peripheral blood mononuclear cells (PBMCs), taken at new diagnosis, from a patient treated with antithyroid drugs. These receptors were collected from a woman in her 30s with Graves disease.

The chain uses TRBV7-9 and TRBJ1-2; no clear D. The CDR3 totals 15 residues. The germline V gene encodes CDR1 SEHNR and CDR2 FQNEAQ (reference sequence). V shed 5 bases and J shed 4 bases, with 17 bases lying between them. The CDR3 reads CASSPGSLLGYGYTF. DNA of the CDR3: TGTGCCAGCAGCCCTGGAAGTTTATTGGGCTATGGCTACACCTTC.

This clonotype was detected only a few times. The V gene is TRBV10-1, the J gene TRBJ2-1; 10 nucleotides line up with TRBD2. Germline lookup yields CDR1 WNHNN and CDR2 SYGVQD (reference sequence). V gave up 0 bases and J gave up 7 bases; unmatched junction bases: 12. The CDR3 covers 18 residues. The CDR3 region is CASSESGKGLAGVNEQFF. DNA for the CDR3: TGCGCCAGCAGTGAGTCGGGAAAAGGGCTAGCGGGAGTAAATGAGCAGTTCTTC.

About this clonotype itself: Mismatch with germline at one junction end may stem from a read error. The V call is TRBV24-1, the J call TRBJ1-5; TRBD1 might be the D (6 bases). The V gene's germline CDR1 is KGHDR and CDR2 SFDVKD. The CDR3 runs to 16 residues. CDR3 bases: TGTGCCACCAGTGATCCCAGACAGGTCCCCAATGAGCCCCAGCATTTT. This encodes CATSDPRQVPNEPQHF.

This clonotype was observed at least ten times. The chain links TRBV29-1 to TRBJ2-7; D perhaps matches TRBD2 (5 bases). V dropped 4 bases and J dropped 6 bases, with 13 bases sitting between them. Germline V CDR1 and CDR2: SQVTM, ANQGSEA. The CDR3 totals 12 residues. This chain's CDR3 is CSVVWGVGEQYF. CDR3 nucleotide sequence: TGCAGCGTTGTGTGGGGAGTTGGCGAGCAGTACTTC.

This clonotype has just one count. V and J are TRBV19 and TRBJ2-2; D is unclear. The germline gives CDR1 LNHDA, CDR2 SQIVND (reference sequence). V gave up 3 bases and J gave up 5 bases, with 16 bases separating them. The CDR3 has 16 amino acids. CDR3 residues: CASSIKTSVGTGELFF. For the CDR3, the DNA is TGTGCCAGTAGTATTAAAACCTCGGTTGGTACCGGGGAGCTGTTTTTT.